Presented here are 14 T cell receptor beta chains from one specimen sequenced in a study of Ad26.COV2.S vaccination and SARS-CoV-2 variants. TCRdb's table, derived via immunoSEQ multiplex PCR, lists solely in-frame clones and lacks some. The profile shows about 390,000 clones, around nine tenths of them singletons. Stated treatment: some 20 received Ad26.COV2.S at low or high dose, single or two shots; roughly 5 received placebo; per-sample allocation not given. The samples were gathered on day 63 after the first injection of vaccine or placebo. The sequences come from peripheral blood, collected in a trial of Ad26.COV2.S vaccine versus placebo. These receptors were collected from a person aged 18-60 years who received the Ad26.COV2.S COVID-19 vaccine or a placebo.

Worth noting for this clone: A junction boundary mismatches the germline segment, possibly from a read error. The rearrangement links TRBV10-1 to TRBJ1-2; D may be TRBD1 (6 bases). The germline V gene encodes CDR1 WNHNN and CDR2 SYGVQD (reference sequence). This CDR3 has 14 amino acids. The CDR3 DNA is TGCGCCAGCAGTAGGACAGTTCCTAACTATGGCCACACCTTC. It encodes CASSRTVPNYGHTF.

The gene calls are TRBV27 and TRBJ1-5; D ambiguous. Germline V gene data show CDR1 as MNHEY and CDR2 as SMNVEV (reference sequence). Trimming took 5 bases from V and 4 from J, leaving 9 bases between them. This CDR3 is 13 amino acids long. The chain's CDR3 is CASSSSLNQPQHF. In DNA form, the CDR3 reads TGTGCCAGCAGTAGCAGCTTAAATCAGCCCCAGCATTTT.

This chain connects TRBV6-2 or TRBV6-3 to TRBJ1-5, with D hard to call. Per the germline V gene, CDR1 is MNHEY and CDR2 is SVGEGT. The CDR3 length is 11 residues. Trimming pared 5 bases from V and 7 bases from J, leaving 6 bases between. The CDR3 DNA follows: TGTGCCAGCAGTCGTGGGCAGCCCCAGCATTTT. Residues: CASSRGQPQHF.

This clone showed up many times. CDR3 sequence reads: CASSLSQGRSYNEQFF. The CDR3 nucleotides read TGTGCCAGCAGCTTATCGCAGGGACGCTCCTACAATGAGCAGTTCTTC. This rearrangement joins TRBV7-6 to TRBJ2-1; D possibly matches TRBD1 or TRBD2 (5 bases each). The CDR3 length is 16 residues. The V gene lost 2 bases and the J gene lost 0 bases, with 11 bases spanning the gap. Germline V gene lookup returns CDR1 SGHVS and CDR2 FNYEAQ.

This sequence joins TRBV2 and TRBJ2-7; a possible D gene is TRBD2 (6 bases). Trimming stripped 4 bases from V and 4 bases from J, with 17 bases between. The CDR3 sequence is 15 residues long. Germline loops: CDR1 SNHLY, CDR2 FYNNEI. CDR3 coding DNA: TGTGCCAGCAGTGGGAGGGCCAGGAGTTTTTACGAGCAGTACTTC. As protein: CASSGRARSFYEQYF.

The V gene is TRBV12-5, the J gene TRBJ2-1, with 10 bases aligning to TRBD1. The germline CDR1 and CDR2 sequences are LGHNT and FRNRAP. This CDR3 comprises 15 residues. Trimming at V came to 0 bases and at J to 9 bases, leaving 5 bases not matched to a gene. DNA of the CDR3: TGTGCTAGTGGTTTGGTGGGGACAGGGGCATCTGAGCAGTTCTTC. It translates to CASGLVGTGASEQFF.

The rearrangement uses TRBV19 and TRBJ1-3, with D possibly TRBD1 on 6 matching bases. The V gene lost 4 bases and the J gene lost 8 bases, with 12 bases spanning the gap. This CDR3 spans 13 amino acids. Germline V gene data show CDR1 as LNHDA and CDR2 as SQIVND (reference sequence). As DNA, the CDR3 is TGTGCCAGTAGTAGAATCAGGGGCGACACCATATATTTT. This encodes CASSRIRGDTIYF.

This clone appeared once. J is TRBJ2-7 and V is TRBV18; possibly TRBD2 for D (5 bases). The CDR3 contains 18 residues. With 0 bases removed from V and 5 bases from J, the gap between germline ends came to 23 bases. The germline V gene has CDR1 KGHSH and CDR2 LQKENI. CDR3: CASSPPASVAGFPDEQYF. CDR3 DNA sequence: TGTGCCAGCTCACCACCGGCGTCCGTGGCGGGCTTCCCAGACGAGCAGTACTTC. The full variable domain, completed using reference TRBV18 and TRBJ2-7, is NAGVMQNPRHLVRRRGQEARLRCSPMKGHSHVYWYRQLPEEGLKFMVYLQKENIIDESGMPKERFSAEFPKEGPSILRIQQVVRGDSAAYFCASSPPASVAGFPDEQYFGPGTRLTVT.

The chain has TRBV7-9 and TRBJ1-5; weak D call: TRBD1 (6 bases). Germline V lookup: CDR1 SEHNR, CDR2 FQNEAQ (reference sequence). The V end was cut by 5 bases, the J end by 0 bases, with 8 bases between. The CDR3 extends over 14 amino acids. CDR3: CASSRQDSNQPQHF. The CDR3 region has the DNA TGTGCCAGCAGCCGACAGGATAGCAATCAGCCCCAGCATTTT.

J is TRBJ2-1 and V is TRBV4-1; D possibly matches TRBD1 or TRBD2 (6 bases each). CDR3 length: 20 residues. Per germline, CDR1 MGHRA and CDR2 YSYEKL. Trimming cost V 3 bases and J 0 bases, with 24 bases left between them. CDR3 protein: CASSHRPMEGEGGSYNEQFF. The CDR3 DNA follows: TGCGCCAGCAGCCATAGACCGATGGAGGGGGAAGGGGGCTCCTACAATGAGCAGTTCTTC.

The chain links TRBV19 to TRBJ1-1, with a weak D call TRBD1 (6 bases). V was cut by 1 base and J by 1 base, with 13 bases left in between. The CDR3 runs to 16 residues. In germline, CDR1 is LNHDA, CDR2 SQIVND (reference sequence). CDR3 bases: TGTGCCAGTAGTATAGCCCACAGGGTAAAGAACACTGAAGCTTTCTTT. Translation: CASSIAHRVKNTEAFF.

The gene calls are TRBV20-1 and TRBJ2-7; D is unclear. The length of the CDR3 is 16 residues. V dropped 3 bases and J dropped 5 bases, with 23 bases sitting between them. The V gene's germline CDR1 is DFQATT and CDR2 SNEGSKA (reference sequence). As DNA, the CDR3 is TGCAGTGCTAGTTTAATGGAATTGGGCGCTTCGGACGAGCAGTACTTC. This translates into CSASLMELGASDEQYF.

J is TRBJ2-1 and V is TRBV6-4; TRBD2 might be the D (7 bases). Germline CDR1 MRHNA, CDR2 SNTAGT. The CDR3 runs 14 residues. V was pared by 6 bases and J by 8 bases, with 17 bases between. This chain's CDR3 is CASSFSGGGYEQFF. The CDR3 nucleotides read TGTGCCAGCAGCTTCTCAGGCGGGGGCTATGAGCAGTTCTTC.

The gene calls are TRBV4-3 and TRBJ1-3; the D gene is possibly TRBD1 (6 bases). Per germline, CDR1 LGHNA and CDR2 YSLEER. This CDR3 is 16 amino acids long. V was pared by 0 bases and J by 2 bases, with 11 bases between. The CDR3 nucleotides read TGCGCCAGCAGCCAAGATAGTCAGGGGACTGGAAACACCATATATTTT. It encodes CASSQDSQGTGNTIYF.